This is a list of T cell receptor beta chains from one sample in a study of T cells after yellow fever vaccination. Using its own MiXCR run on the 5' RACE reads, TCRdb lists one record per CDR3 protein. Here the sample spans 250,000 to 350,000 distinct CDR3 sequences, less than 9.5% being singletons. The material was CD4+ T cells sorted from PBMCs, obtained 5 days after the yellow fever booster vaccination. These receptors originate from a man aged 18 to 30 who received the YFV17D yellow fever vaccine. Each CDR3 is given with its conserved first and last residue. Fields, in order: V gene, J gene, clone size, D gene, CDR3 protein, CDR3 DNA. A D gene is named only where the DNA matches it firmly. The size entry is marked missing in some rows and otherwise reads once, few, many or a size class.

v_gene: TRBV4-1; j_gene: TRBJ1-4; abundance: few; d_gene: TRBD1; CDR3aa: CASSSFPGQGSEKLFF; CDR3nt: TGCGCCAGCAGCAGTTTTCCGGGACAGGGAAGTGAAAAACTGTTTTTT
v_gene: TRBV7-2; j_gene: TRBJ1-1; abundance: .; d_gene: TRBD1; CDR3aa: CASSGRQGENTEAFF; CDR3nt: TGTGCCAGCAGCGGCCGACAGGGGGAGAACACTGAAGCTTTCTTT
v_gene: TRBV11-1; j_gene: TRBJ1-3; abundance: .; d_gene: .; CDR3aa: CASSLNGFSGNTIYF; CDR3nt: TGTGCCAGCAGCTTAAATGGATTCTCTGGAAACACCATATATTTT
v_gene: TRBV20-1; j_gene: TRBJ1-3; abundance: few; d_gene: TRBD1; CDR3aa: CSASGDRGPSGNTIYF; CDR3nt: TGCAGTGCTAGTGGGGACAGGGGCCCCTCTGGAAACACCATATATTTT
v_gene: TRBV6-2/TRBV6-3; j_gene: TRBJ2-2; abundance: few; d_gene: TRBD1; CDR3aa: CASSWETGSTGELFF; CDR3nt: TGTGCCAGCAGTTGGGAGACAGGGTCCACCGGGGAGCTGTTTTTT
v_gene: TRBV5-1; j_gene: TRBJ1-6; abundance: .; d_gene: TRBD1; CDR3aa: CASSLSPGTGNSPLHF; CDR3nt: TGCGCCAGCAGCTTATCCCCCGGGACAGGGAATTCACCCCTCCACTTT
v_gene: TRBV10-3; j_gene: TRBJ1-2; abundance: .; d_gene: TRBD1; CDR3aa: CAISESIPAGGLSGYTF; CDR3nt: TGTGCCATCAGTGAGTCGATCCCGGCAGGGGGCTTGAGTGGCTACACCTTC
v_gene: TRBV6-6; j_gene: TRBJ2-3; abundance: .; d_gene: .; CDR3aa: CASSGPGRRSTDTQYF; CDR3nt: TGTGCCAGCAGCGGACCCGGCAGGAGAAGCACAGATACGCAGTATTTT
v_gene: TRBV5-1; j_gene: TRBJ1-1; abundance: many; d_gene: .; CDR3aa: CASSITGMNTEAFF; CDR3nt: TGTGCCAGCAGTATTACAGGGATGAACACTGAAGCTTTCTTT
v_gene: TRBV20-1; j_gene: TRBJ1-2; abundance: .; d_gene: .; CDR3aa: CSASNRQIYGYTF; CDR3nt: TGCAGTGCTAGCAACAGACAGATCTATGGCTACACCTTC
v_gene: TRBV5-1; j_gene: TRBJ2-2; abundance: many; d_gene: TRBD1; CDR3aa: CASSLGQGHTGELFF; CDR3nt: TGCGCCAGCAGCTTGGGACAGGGGCACACCGGGGAGCTGTTTTTT
v_gene: TRBV5-1; j_gene: TRBJ2-5; abundance: many; d_gene: .; CDR3aa: CASSLRTLLWGTQYF; CDR3nt: TGCGCCAGCAGCTTGAGGACTCTACTCTGGGGGACCCAGTACTTC
v_gene: TRBV5-1; j_gene: TRBJ2-2; abundance: few; d_gene: .; CDR3aa: CASSLVRAAGELFF; CDR3nt: TGCGCCAGCAGCTTGGTGAGGGCAGCCGGGGAGCTGTTTTTT
v_gene: TRBV5-1; j_gene: TRBJ2-5; abundance: few; d_gene: .; CDR3aa: CASSLQGGGGETQYF; CDR3nt: TGCGCCAGCAGCCTACAGGGAGGAGGAGGGGAGACCCAGTACTTC
v_gene: TRBV5-1; j_gene: TRBJ2-5; abundance: .; d_gene: TRBD1; CDR3aa: CASTPQPTGGTETQYF; CDR3nt: TGCGCCAGCACTCCCCAACCAACAGGGGGCACTGAGACCCAGTACTTC
v_gene: TRBV24-1; j_gene: TRBJ2-3; abundance: few; d_gene: TRBD1; CDR3aa: CATSEGDRGHTDTQYF; CDR3nt: TGTGCCACCAGTGAGGGGGACAGGGGGCACACAGATACGCAGTATTTT
v_gene: TRBV2; j_gene: TRBJ2-1; abundance: few; d_gene: .; CDR3aa: CASGLGGEQFF; CDR3nt: TGTGCCAGCGGCCTGGGGGGTGAGCAGTTCTTC
v_gene: TRBV4-3; j_gene: TRBJ2-3; abundance: many; d_gene: .; CDR3aa: CASSQGDSTDTQYF; CDR3nt: TGCGCCAGCAGCCAAGGGGACAGCACAGATACGCAGTATTTT
v_gene: TRBV6-5; j_gene: TRBJ1-2; abundance: few; d_gene: .; CDR3aa: CASRGLGGRYGYTF; CDR3nt: TGTGCCAGCAGAGGTTTGGGGGGGCGTTATGGCTACACCTTC
v_gene: TRBV5-6; j_gene: TRBJ1-5; abundance: few; d_gene: .; CDR3aa: CASSLAGSRLYRQPQHF; CDR3nt: TGTGCCAGCAGCTTGGCAGGGTCCAGGTTATATCGTCAGCCCCAGCATTTT
v_gene: TRBV9; j_gene: TRBJ1-1; abundance: .; d_gene: .; CDR3aa: CASSEHGSIGTEAFF; CDR3nt: TGTGCCAGCAGCGAACACGGGAGTATAGGCACTGAAGCTTTCTTT
v_gene: TRBV6-2/TRBV6-3; j_gene: TRBJ1-5; abundance: .; d_gene: .; CDR3aa: CASSYRTGTRDQPQHF; CDR3nt: TGTGCCAGCAGTTACCGAACCGGGACCCGGGACCAGCCCCAGCATTTT
v_gene: TRBV24-1; j_gene: TRBJ2-1; abundance: .; d_gene: TRBD2; CDR3aa: CATSDTGTSGMRNEQFF; CDR3nt: TGTGCCACCAGTGACACGGGGACTAGCGGGATGCGGAATGAGCAGTTCTTC
v_gene: TRBV7-3; j_gene: TRBJ2-1; abundance: few; d_gene: .; CDR3aa: CASSLRFSDEQFF; CDR3nt: TGTGCCAGCAGCTTAAGGTTTTCGGATGAGCAGTTCTTC
v_gene: TRBV12-3/TRBV12-4; j_gene: TRBJ1-3; abundance: few; d_gene: .; CDR3aa: CASSSGGNTIYF; CDR3nt: TGTGCCAGCAGTTCCGGGGGAAACACCATATATTTT
v_gene: TRBV4-1; j_gene: TRBJ1-2; abundance: .; d_gene: .; CDR3aa: CASSQDPWASNYGYTF; CDR3nt: TGCGCCAGCAGCCAAGATCCCTGGGCTTCTAACTATGGCTACACCTTC